The clone carrying this T cell receptor beta chain was observed a few times. TCRdb re-called the 5' RACE reads through MiXCR, storing one row per CDR3 protein. The repertoire holds 200,000 or so distinct CDR3 sequences, with roughly 24% as singletons. These data belong to a study of CD8 T cells in ankylosing spondylitis. Trimming removed 8 bases from V and 6 bases from J, with 18 bases in between. The germline V gene encodes CDR1 SGHTA and CDR2 FQGTGA. The length of the CDR3 is 14 residues. Sequences were obtained from blood, either unsorted or a sorted T cell fraction (not recorded which). The clonotype was recovered from a male donor with ankylosing spondylitis or in good health (not recorded which). This chain links TRBV7-3 with TRBJ2-3; D is possibly TRBD1 (6 bases). The CDR3 nucleotides are TGTGCCAGCTCCTGGCGGCCAGGGGATGATACGCAGTATTTT. Translating gives CASSWRPGDDTQYF.